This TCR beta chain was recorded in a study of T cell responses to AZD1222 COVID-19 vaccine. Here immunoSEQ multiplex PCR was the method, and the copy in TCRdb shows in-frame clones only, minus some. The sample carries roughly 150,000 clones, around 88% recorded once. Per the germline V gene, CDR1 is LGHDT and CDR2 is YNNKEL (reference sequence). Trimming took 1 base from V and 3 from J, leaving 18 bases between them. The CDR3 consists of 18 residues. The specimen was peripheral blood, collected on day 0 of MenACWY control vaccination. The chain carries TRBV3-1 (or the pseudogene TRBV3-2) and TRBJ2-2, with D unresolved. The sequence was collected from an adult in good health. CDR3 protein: CASSQGARARIDTGELFF. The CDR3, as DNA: TGTGCCAGCAGCCAAGGGGCACGGGCTAGGATTGACACCGGGGAGCTGTTTTTT.